The T cell receptor (beta chain) under discussion was sequenced for a study of monozygotic twins with inflammatory bowel disease. This CDR3 region has 12 residues. Germline V gives CDR1 SGHDN, CDR2 FVKESK. TCRdb re-called the 5' RACE reads; one entry per CDR3 protein, DNA not given. Its table records some 400,000 distinct CDR3 sequences. The specimen sequenced was blood. This chain joins TRBV14 and TRBJ2-5; the D call of TRBD1 rests on TCRdb alone, since no DNA is present to check it. The TCR originated in a human donor with ulcerative colitis or Crohn's disease, or a healthy co-twin of an affected twin (not recorded which). This CDR3 reads CASSQTGVTQYF.